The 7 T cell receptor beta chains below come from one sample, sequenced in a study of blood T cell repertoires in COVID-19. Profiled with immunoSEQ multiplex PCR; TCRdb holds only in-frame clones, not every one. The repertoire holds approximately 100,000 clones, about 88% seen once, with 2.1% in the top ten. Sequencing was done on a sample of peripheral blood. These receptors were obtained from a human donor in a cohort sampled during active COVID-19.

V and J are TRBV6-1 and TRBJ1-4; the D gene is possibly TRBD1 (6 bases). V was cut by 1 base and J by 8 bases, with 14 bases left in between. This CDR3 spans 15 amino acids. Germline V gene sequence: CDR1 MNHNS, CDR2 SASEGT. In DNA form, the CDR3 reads TGTGCCAGCAGTGAAGAGGGGGGGCTATGGGAAAAACTGTTTTTT. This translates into CASSEEGGLWEKLFF.

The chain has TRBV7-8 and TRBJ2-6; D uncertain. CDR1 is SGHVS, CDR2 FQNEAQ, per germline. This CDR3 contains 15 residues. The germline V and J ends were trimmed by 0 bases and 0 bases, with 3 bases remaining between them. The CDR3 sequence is CASSLARSGANVLTF. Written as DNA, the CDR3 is TGTGCCAGCAGCTTAGCCCGCTCTGGGGCCAACGTCCTGACTTTC.

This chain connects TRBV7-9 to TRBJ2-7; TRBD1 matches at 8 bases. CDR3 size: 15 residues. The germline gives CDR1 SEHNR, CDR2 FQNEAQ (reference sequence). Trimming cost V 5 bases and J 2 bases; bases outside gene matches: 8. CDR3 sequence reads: CASSTLDRDPYEQYF. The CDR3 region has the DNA TGTGCCAGCAGCACTCTGGACAGGGACCCCTACGAGCAGTACTTC.

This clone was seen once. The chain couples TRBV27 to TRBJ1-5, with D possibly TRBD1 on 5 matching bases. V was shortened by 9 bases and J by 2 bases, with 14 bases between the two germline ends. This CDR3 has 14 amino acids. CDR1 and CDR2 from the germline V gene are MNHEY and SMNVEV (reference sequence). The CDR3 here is CARVPEGGNQPQHF. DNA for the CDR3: TGTGCCAGGGTGCCGGAAGGGGGCAATCAGCCCCAGCATTTT.

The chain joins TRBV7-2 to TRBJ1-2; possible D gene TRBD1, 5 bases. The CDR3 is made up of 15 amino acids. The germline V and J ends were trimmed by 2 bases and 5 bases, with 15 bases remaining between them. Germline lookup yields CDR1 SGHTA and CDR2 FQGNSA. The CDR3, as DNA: TGTGCCAGCAGCTTAAATGGGGCCGTTATTTATGGCTACACCTTC. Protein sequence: CASSLNGAVIYGYTF.

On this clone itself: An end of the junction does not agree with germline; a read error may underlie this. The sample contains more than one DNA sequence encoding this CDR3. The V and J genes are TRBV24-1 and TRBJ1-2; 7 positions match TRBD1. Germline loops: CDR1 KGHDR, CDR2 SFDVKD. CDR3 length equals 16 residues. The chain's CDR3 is CATNRTGLHSPIGYTF. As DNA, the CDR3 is TGTGCCACCAACAGGACAGGACTTCATTCTCCTATAGGCTATACCTTC.

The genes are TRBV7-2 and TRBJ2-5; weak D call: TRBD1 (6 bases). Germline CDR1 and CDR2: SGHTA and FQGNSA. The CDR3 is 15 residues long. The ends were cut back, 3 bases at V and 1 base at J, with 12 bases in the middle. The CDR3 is CASSFSRDIQETQYF. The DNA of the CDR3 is TGTGCCAGCAGCTTTTCCCGGGACATCCAAGAGACCCAGTACTTC.